This T cell receptor beta chain was documented in a study of vaccination and CD4 T cells after COVID-19. Background on the study: Each individual in the study obtained two doses of BNT162b2 or mRNA-1273 vaccine.

Oncomine TCR Beta short-read sequencing was applied to DNA from cultured CD4+ T cells. Genomic DNA from cultured CD4+ T cells was extracted. MiXCR, applied by TCRdb to the PCR reads, yields one record per CDR3 protein. Here the sample spans about 10,000 distinct CDR3 sequences, 55% to 75% being singletons. Germline V lookup: CDR1 SGHAT, CDR2 FQNNGV. The ends lost 5 bases at V and 4 bases at J; junction bases unmatched: 12. The CDR3 is 16 residues long. Treatment indicated: roughly 10-day PBMC culture with coronavirus spike peptide pools or control peptides (ViraFEST assay). The unexposed donor gave CD4+ T cells before the COVID-19 pandemic (2011-2018). Study results and caveats: Among reactive clones from convalescent patients, a median approximately 86% appeared only post-vaccination.

As for this clonotype: Its antigen is not identified.

The TCR comes from a human donor in good health. Sequenced sample: CD4+ T cells from blood, cultured in vitro. The chain carries TRBV11-2 and TRBJ2-7, with 9 positions matching TRBD2. The DNA for the CDR3 is TGTGCCAGCAGCCCTCAACCCGCTAGCGGGATATACGAGCAGTACTTC. Protein product: CASSPQPASGIYEQYF.